The clone carrying this T cell receptor (beta chain) was recorded many times. Its antigen is not known. These data are taken from a study of identical twins. Study-wide results and limits: Possibly, invariant MAIT and iNKT cells partly confounded zero-insertion analyses. In cord blood, abundant beta clonotypes had fewer insertions; memory showed no trend. The degree of excess twin sharing was weaker in beta out-of-frame sequences.

With template switching, a universal primer site was added, and the cDNA carried unique molecular identifiers. TCRdb passed the 5' RACE reads through MiXCR, listing each CDR3 protein once. The table has roughly 250,000 distinct CDR3 sequences, about an eighth seen once. The sequenced material came from memory (CD45RO+) T cells sorted from blood. This clonotype originated in a woman younger than 35 in good health.

The CDR3 DNA is TGTGCCAGCAGCCCCCCGCCGCCCAATGAGCAGTTCTTC. It yields the protein CASSPPPPNEQFF. V usage is TRBV14 and J usage is TRBJ2-1; D is unclear. Germline CDR1 and CDR2: SGHDN and FVKESK. The V end lost 4 bases, the J end lost 6 bases, and 10 bases lay between the germline ends. This CDR3 spans 13 amino acids.